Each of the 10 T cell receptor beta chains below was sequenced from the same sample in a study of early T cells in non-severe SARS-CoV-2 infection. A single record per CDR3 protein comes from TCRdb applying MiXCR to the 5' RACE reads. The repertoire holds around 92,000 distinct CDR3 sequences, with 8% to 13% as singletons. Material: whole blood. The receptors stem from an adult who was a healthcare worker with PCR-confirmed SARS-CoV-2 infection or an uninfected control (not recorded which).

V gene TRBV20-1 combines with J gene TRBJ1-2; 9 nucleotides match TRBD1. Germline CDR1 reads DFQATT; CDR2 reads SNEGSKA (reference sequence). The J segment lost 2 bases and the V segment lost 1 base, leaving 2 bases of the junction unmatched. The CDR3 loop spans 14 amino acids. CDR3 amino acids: CSARGTGGNYGYTF. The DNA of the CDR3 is TGCAGTGCTAGAGGCACAGGGGGCAACTATGGCTACACCTTC.

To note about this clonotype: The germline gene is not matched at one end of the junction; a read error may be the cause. CDR3 nucleotide sequence: TGTGCCGGCAGCCTGCCGACAGGAGGTACTGAAGCTTTCTTT. Translating it yields CAGSLPTGGTEAFF. This chain links TRBV9 with TRBJ1-1; D is possibly TRBD1 (6 bases). Germline lookup yields CDR1 SGDLS and CDR2 YYNGEE. The CDR3 runs 14 residues.

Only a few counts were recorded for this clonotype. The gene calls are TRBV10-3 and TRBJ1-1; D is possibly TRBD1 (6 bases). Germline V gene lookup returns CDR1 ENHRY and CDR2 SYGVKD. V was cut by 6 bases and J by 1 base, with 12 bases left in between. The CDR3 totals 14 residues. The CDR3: CAIRTPGQNTEAFF. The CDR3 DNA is TGTGCCATCAGGACACCGGGACAGAACACTGAAGCTTTCTTT.

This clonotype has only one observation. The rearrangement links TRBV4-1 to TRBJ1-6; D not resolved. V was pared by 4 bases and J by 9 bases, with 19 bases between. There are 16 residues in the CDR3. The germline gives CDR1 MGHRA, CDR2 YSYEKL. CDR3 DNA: TGCGCCAGCAGCCTGAAGTCCGCGGAAGGCGGTTCACCCCTCCACTTT. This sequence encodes CASSLKSAEGGSPLHF.

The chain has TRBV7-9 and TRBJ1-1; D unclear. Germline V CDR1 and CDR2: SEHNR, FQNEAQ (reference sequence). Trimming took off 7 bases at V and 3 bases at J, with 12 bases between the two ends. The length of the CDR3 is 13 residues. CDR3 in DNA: TGTGCCAGCACCCTAAGGGCCGACACTGAAGCTTTCTTT. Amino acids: CASTLRADTEAFF.

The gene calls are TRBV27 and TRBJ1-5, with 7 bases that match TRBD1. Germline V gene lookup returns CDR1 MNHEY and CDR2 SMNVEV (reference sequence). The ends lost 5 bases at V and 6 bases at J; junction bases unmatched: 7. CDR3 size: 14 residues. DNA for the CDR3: TGTGCCAGCAGTCGACAGGGACCAGGTCAGCCCCAGCATTTT. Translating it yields CASSRQGPGQPQHF.

CDR3 protein: CASSDFYEQYF. The CDR3 bases are TGTGCCAGCAGTGATTTCTACGAGCAGTACTTC. The chain uses TRBV6-1 and TRBJ2-7, with D uncertain. The germline V gene encodes CDR1 MNHNS and CDR2 SASEGT. With 3 bases removed from V and 3 bases from J, the gap between germline ends came to 3 bases. The CDR3 runs 11 residues.

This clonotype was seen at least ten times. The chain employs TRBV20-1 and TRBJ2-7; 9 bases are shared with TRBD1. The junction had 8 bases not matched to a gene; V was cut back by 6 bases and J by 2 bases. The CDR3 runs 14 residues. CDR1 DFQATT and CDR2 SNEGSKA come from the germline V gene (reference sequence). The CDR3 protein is CSAVFRDRAYEQYF. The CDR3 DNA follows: TGCAGTGCGGTCTTTCGGGACAGGGCCTACGAGCAGTACTTC.

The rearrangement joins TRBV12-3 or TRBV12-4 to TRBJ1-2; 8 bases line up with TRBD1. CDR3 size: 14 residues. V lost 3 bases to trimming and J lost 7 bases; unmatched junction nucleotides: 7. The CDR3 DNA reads TGTGCCAGCAGTTTTACAGGGGGAAATGGTGGCTACACCTTC. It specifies CASSFTGGNGGYTF.

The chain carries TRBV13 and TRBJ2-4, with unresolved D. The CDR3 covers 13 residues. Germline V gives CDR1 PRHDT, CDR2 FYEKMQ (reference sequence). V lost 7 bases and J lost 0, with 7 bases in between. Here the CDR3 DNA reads TGTGCCAGCACCGCCCTAGCCAAAAACATTCAGTACTTC. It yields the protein CASTALAKNIQYF.